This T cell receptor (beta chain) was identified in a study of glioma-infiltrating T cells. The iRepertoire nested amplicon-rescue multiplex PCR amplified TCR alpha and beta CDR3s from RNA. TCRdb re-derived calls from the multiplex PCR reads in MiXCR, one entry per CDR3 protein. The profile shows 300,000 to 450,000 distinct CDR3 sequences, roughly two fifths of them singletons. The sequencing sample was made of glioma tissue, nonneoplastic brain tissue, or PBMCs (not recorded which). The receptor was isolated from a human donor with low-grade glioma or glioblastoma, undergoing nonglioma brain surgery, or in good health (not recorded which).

Here the CDR3 DNA reads TGTGCCAGCAGCGAACCTAGCGGGGGCTCCTACGAGCAGTACTTC. This translates into CASSEPSGGSYEQYF. This chain uses TRBV6-1 with TRBJ2-7, with TRBD2 matching over 10 bases. The CDR3 is 15 amino acids. The junction had 5 bases not matched to a gene; V was cut back by 6 bases and J by 0 bases. Germline V gene sequence: CDR1 MNHNS, CDR2 SASEGT.